These 20 T cell receptor beta chains share one sample of origin, sequenced in a study of monozygotic twins with inflammatory bowel disease (dated by TCRdb to the late 2010s). The method was 5' RACE. These reads were obtained on an Illumina HiSeq 2500. Following TCRdb reprocessing, every CDR3 protein sequence forms one entry, and DNA is not provided. This specimen's table enumerates about 160,000 distinct CDR3 sequences. The biggest ten clones account for more than 2.5% of the sample. The specimen sequenced was blood. These receptors all come from a human donor with ulcerative colitis or Crohn's disease, or a healthy co-twin of an affected twin (not recorded which).

The chain joins TRBV27 to TRBJ1-3. This CDR3 region has 14 residues. CDR1 and CDR2 (germline): MNHEY, SMNVEV (reference sequence). The CDR3 here is CASSRTESGNTIYF.

The J gene is TRBJ2-3, the V gene TRBV6-1; TCRdb's D call, TRBD2, is unchecked because there is no DNA. Germline CDR1 is MNHNS and CDR2 is SASEGT. There are 14 residues in the CDR3. Here the CDR3 reads CAKRGGSSPDTQYF.

The CDR3 sequence is CSGSLEGNNEQFF. The chain carries TRBV20-1 and TRBJ2-1; TCRdb lists TRBD2, though no DNA is available to test this call. The CDR3 runs to 13 residues. The germline V gene encodes CDR1 DFQATT and CDR2 SNEGSKA (reference sequence).

V gene TRBV12-3 or TRBV12-4 combines with J gene TRBJ2-5; as DNA is missing, the TRBD2 call by TCRdb cannot be tested. The CDR3 runs 19 residues. The CDR3 here is CASRPNRSGRTSGRETQYF.

V usage is TRBV25-1 and J usage is TRBJ2-1; TCRdb gives TRBD2 as the D gene, but with no DNA this cannot be confirmed. This CDR3 region has 14 residues. From germline, CDR1 is MGHDK and CDR2 SYGVNS. This chain's CDR3 is CASSFELAGNEQFF.

The chain joins TRBV7-9 to TRBJ1-2; absent DNA, TCRdb's TRBD1 call cannot be checked. CDR3 length: 14 amino acids. CDR1 is SEHNR and CDR2 is FQNEAQ in the germline V gene (reference sequence). This CDR3 reads CASSSDRGTAGYTF.

This chain uses TRBV29-1 with TRBJ2-1. Per germline, CDR1 SQVTM and CDR2 ANQGSEA. CDR3 length: 15 residues. CDR3 region: CSVVPISGSYNEQFF.

The chain links TRBV29-1 to TRBJ2-7; the D call of TRBD2 rests on TCRdb alone, since no DNA is present to check it. The CDR3 has 13 residues. The germline V gene has CDR1 SQVTM and CDR2 ANQGSEA. The CDR3 loop is CSGWTSGSYEQYF.

The genes are TRBV5-4 and TRBJ2-2. The germline CDR1 and CDR2 sequences are SGHNT and YYREEE (reference sequence). This CDR3 is 14 amino acids long. CDR3 in amino acids: CASSFPGNTGELFF.

J is TRBJ1-2 and V is TRBV10-3; there is no DNA to check the TCRdb D call of TRBD1. The CDR3 has 17 residues. CDR1 is ENHRY, CDR2 SYGVKD, per germline. The chain's CDR3 is CAISEPADRGANYGYTF.

The V and J genes are TRBV20-1 and TRBJ2-6. Germline CDR1 is DFQATT and CDR2 is SNEGSKA (reference sequence). The CDR3 covers 15 residues. CDR3 loop: CSARDRNSGANVLTF.

The gene calls are TRBV7-3 and TRBJ2-5; no DNA is available, so the TRBD1 call from TCRdb remains unchecked. CDR3 length: 12 amino acids. Per the germline V gene, CDR1 is SGHTA and CDR2 is FQGTGA. The CDR3 loop is CASSLPGAAQYF. Looking up the rest from reference TRBV7-3 and TRBJ2-5 gives the full variable domain: GAGVSQTPSNKVTEKGKYVELRCDPISGHTALYWYRQSLGQGPEFLIYFQGTGAADDSGLPNDRFFAVRPEGSVSTLKIQRTERGDSAVYLCASSLPGAAQYFGPGTRLLVL.

This chain connects TRBV28 to TRBJ2-2; TCRdb picks TRBD2, but there is no DNA to check that call. Germline V gene data show CDR1 as MDHEN and CDR2 as SYDVKM. CDR3 size: 14 residues. This CDR3 is CASNSGSNTGELFF.

The chain couples TRBV5-1 to TRBJ2-5. The CDR3 consists of 14 residues. Germline V gene sequence: CDR1 SGHRS, CDR2 YFSETQ. The CDR3 reads CASSWGRIQETQYF. Looking up the rest from reference TRBV5-1 and TRBJ2-5 gives the full variable domain: KAGVTQTPRYLIKTRGQQVTLSCSPISGHRSVSWYQQTPGQGLQFLFEYFSETQRNKGNFPGRFSGRQFSNSRSEMNVSTLELGDSALYLCASSWGRIQETQYFGPGTRLLVL.

The rearrangement uses TRBV28 and TRBJ2-7; TCRdb's D call of TRBD1 is untestable without DNA. CDR1 and CDR2 from the germline V gene are MDHEN and SYDVKM. The CDR3 spans 16 residues. This CDR3 is CASSSVHRDGAYEQYF.

The genes are TRBV20-1 and TRBJ2-3; without DNA, the TCRdb call of TRBD2 cannot be checked. Per germline, CDR1 DFQATT and CDR2 SNEGSKA (reference sequence). This CDR3 has 17 residues. The CDR3 is CSARDLGTSGSRDTQYF.

The chain combines TRBV5-1 with TRBJ1-1; TCRdb's D gene call, TRBD1, goes unchecked for lack of DNA. The germline CDR1 and CDR2 sequences are SGHRS and YFSETQ. The CDR3 covers 15 residues. The CDR3: CASSLTRQRNTEAFF. Based on the CDR3 plus reference TRBV5-1 and TRBJ1-1, the full variable domain is KAGVTQTPRYLIKTRGQQVTLSCSPISGHRSVSWYQQTPGQGLQFLFEYFSETQRNKGNFPGRFSGRQFSNSRSEMNVSTLELGDSALYLCASSLTRQRNTEAFFGQGTRLTVV.

The genes are TRBV5-1 and TRBJ2-2. The germline V gene encodes CDR1 SGHRS and CDR2 YFSETQ. The CDR3 spans 14 residues. The CDR3 is CASSLTGKTGELFF. Combining the CDR3 with reference TRBV5-1 and TRBJ2-2 gives the whole variable domain KAGVTQTPRYLIKTRGQQVTLSCSPISGHRSVSWYQQTPGQGLQFLFEYFSETQRNKGNFPGRFSGRQFSNSRSEMNVSTLELGDSALYLCASSLTGKTGELFFGEGSRLTVL.

The chain has TRBV29-1 and TRBJ1-1; TCRdb's D gene call, TRBD1, goes unchecked for lack of DNA. From germline, CDR1 is SQVTM and CDR2 ANQGSEA. This CDR3 region has 13 residues. The CDR3 spells CSVGDIMNTEAFF.

The chain recombines TRBV6-1 with TRBJ1-2; TCRdb's D call of TRBD1 is untestable without DNA. CDR3 size: 17 residues. The V gene's germline CDR1 is MNHNS and CDR2 SASEGT. The CDR3 sequence: CASRWDPLTGRNYGYTF.